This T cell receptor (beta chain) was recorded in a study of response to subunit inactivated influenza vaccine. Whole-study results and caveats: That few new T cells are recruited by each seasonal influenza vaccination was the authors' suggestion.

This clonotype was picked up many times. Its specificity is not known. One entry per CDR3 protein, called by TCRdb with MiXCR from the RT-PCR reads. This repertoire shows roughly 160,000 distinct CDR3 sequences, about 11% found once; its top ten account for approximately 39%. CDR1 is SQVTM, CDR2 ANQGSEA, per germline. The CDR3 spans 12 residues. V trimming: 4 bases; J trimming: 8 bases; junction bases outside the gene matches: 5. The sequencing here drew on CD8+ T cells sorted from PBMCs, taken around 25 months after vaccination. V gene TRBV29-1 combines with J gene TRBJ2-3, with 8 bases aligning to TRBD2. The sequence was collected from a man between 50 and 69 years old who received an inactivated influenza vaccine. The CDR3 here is CSVALGLGTQYF. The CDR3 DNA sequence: TGCAGCGTTGCCTTGGGACTAGGTACGCAGTATTTT.